This is a list of T cell receptor beta chains from one sample in a study of blood T cell repertoires in COVID-19. Sequenced by immunoSEQ multiplex PCR; TCRdb stores in-frame clones only, minus some. The sample contains about 190,000 clones, around 90% of which appear only once. The source material was peripheral blood. These receptors all stem from a man aged 45-65 years with acute or convalescent COVID-19. CDR3s include the opening cysteine and the closing phenylalanine or tryptophan. D genes are given only for firm matches.

CDR3nt: TGTGCCAGCAGCTTGCTTCAGGGAAACTATGGCTACACCTTC; CDR3aa: CASSLLQGNYGYTF; v_gene: TRBV11-1; d_gene: NA; j_gene: TRBJ1-2
CDR3nt: TGTGCCAGCAGAAACAGGGGACATAATTCACCCCTCCACTTT; CDR3aa: CASRNRGHNSPLHF; v_gene: TRBV6-5; d_gene: TRBD1; j_gene: TRBJ1-6
CDR3nt: TGCGCCAGCAGCCAAGATTCCGGGGGAAGCTCGGGCAGATCACCCCTCCACTTT; CDR3aa: CASSQDSGGSSGRSPLHF; v_gene: TRBV4-1; d_gene: NA; j_gene: TRBJ1-6
CDR3nt: TGTGCCAGCAGTTTATCCGCCTCGGAGGTCGGGGGAATAAACATTCAGTACTTC; CDR3aa: CASSLSASEVGGINIQYF; v_gene: TRBV27; d_gene: NA; j_gene: TRBJ2-4
CDR3nt: TGTGCCAGCAGCTATACAGGGGGAAGCACTGAAGCTTTCTTT; CDR3aa: CASSYTGGSTEAFF; v_gene: TRBV9; d_gene: TRBD1; j_gene: TRBJ1-1
CDR3nt: TGTGCCAGCAGCGTAAAAACAGGGAACACTGAAGCTTTCTTT; CDR3aa: CASSVKTGNTEAFF; v_gene: TRBV5-4; d_gene: NA; j_gene: TRBJ1-1
CDR3nt: TGTGCCAGCAGCTTTCGTGTCACAGATACGCAGTATTTT; CDR3aa: CASSFRVTDTQYF; v_gene: TRBV7-9; d_gene: NA; j_gene: TRBJ2-3
CDR3nt: TGTGCCAGCAGCTCTAGGAGGACTAGCGGGAGGTATGTCGGTGAGCAGTTCTTC; CDR3aa: CASSSRRTSGRYVGEQFF; v_gene: TRBV7-8; d_gene: TRBD2; j_gene: TRBJ2-1
CDR3nt: TGTGCCAGCAGTTTAGGTCAGGGGGATCGGGCCGGGGAGCTGTTTTTT; CDR3aa: CASSLGQGDRAGELFF; v_gene: TRBV28; d_gene: TRBD1; j_gene: TRBJ2-2
CDR3nt: TGTGCCATCAGTGATGGGGCCCTCAATGAGCAGTTCTTC; CDR3aa: CAISDGALNEQFF; v_gene: TRBV10-3; d_gene: NA; j_gene: TRBJ2-1